This paragraph covers one T cell receptor (beta chain) sequence. The junction and the germline gene differ at one end; a read error may be behind it. The length of the CDR3 is 15 residues. Per the germline V gene, CDR1 is MDHEN and CDR2 is SYDVKM. This sample stems from a study of blood T cell repertoires in COVID-19. Generated by immunoSEQ multiplex PCR, the TCRdb table keeps only in-frame clones and is missing some. This sample has fewer than 350,000 clones, with roughly 86% found just once. The receptor was isolated from a man aged 25 to 40 with COVID-19, enrolled during active disease. The chain uses TRBV28 and TRBJ2-7; 7 nucleotides align to TRBD2. Sequenced: peripheral blood. CDR3 in DNA: TGTGCCAGCGGTTTGAGCGGGAAGATCTCCTACGAGCAGTACTTC. Protein product: CASGLSGKISYEQYF.